Following are 21 T cell receptor beta chains from one sample sequenced in a study of cytomegalovirus exposure and HLA in healthy donors (dated by TCRdb to about 2017). Library preparation was by the immunoSEQ multiplex PCR assay. Sourced from immuneACCESS, this table was stored by TCRdb with only in-frame sequences that have V and J called. A share of the clones is absent; for the studies checked, an unresolved V gene accounts for under half, and the remainder has no known explanation. The sample table shows about 73,000 clones, and roughly 95% are seen once. Approximately 3.5% of the sample comes from the top ten. The sample consisted of PBMCs. These receptors were obtained from a young man in good health and CMV-seronegative.

The V call is TRBV19, the J call TRBJ1-5, with D unresolved. V lost 5 bases, J lost 4 bases, and 9 bases lay in between. CDR1 LNHDA and CDR2 SQIVND come from the germline V gene (reference sequence). This CDR3 has 13 amino acids. CDR3 coding DNA: TGTGCCAGTAGTGTACAGCTGAATCAGCCCCAGCATTTT. Encoded protein: CASSVQLNQPQHF.

The CDR3 region has the DNA TGTGCCAGCAGCCCCACTCCGGGGGTCCACGAGCAGTACTTC. This translates into CASSPTPGVHEQYF. The rearrangement links TRBV6-1 to TRBJ2-7; the D gene is possibly TRBD2 (6 bases). This CDR3 has 14 residues. Germline CDR1 and CDR2: MNHNS and SASEGT. Trimming took 6 bases from V and 5 from J, leaving 17 bases between them.

The chain links TRBV18 to TRBJ2-3, with D perhaps matching TRBD2 (7 bases). The CDR3 is made up of 16 amino acids. The germline V gene has CDR1 KGHSH and CDR2 LQKENI. The V end lost 3 bases, the J end lost 0 bases, and 13 bases lay between the germline ends. The CDR3 reads CASSPTGGGSTDTQYF. As DNA, the CDR3 is TGTGCCAGCTCACCTACGGGGGGCGGAAGCACAGATACGCAGTATTTT. The full variable domain, with the rest looked up from reference TRBV18 and TRBJ2-3, is NAGVMQNPRHLVRRRGQEARLRCSPMKGHSHVYWYRQLPEEGLKFMVYLQKENIIDESGMPKERFSAEFPKEGPSILRIQQVVRGDSAAYFCASSPTGGGSTDTQYFGPGTRLTVL.

This sequence joins TRBV5-4 and TRBJ2-7, with 8 bases that match TRBD2. The junction had 5 bases not matched to a gene; V was cut back by 0 bases and J by 0 bases. Germline V gene lookup returns CDR1 SGHNT and CDR2 YYREEE (reference sequence). The CDR3 loop spans 16 amino acids. The CDR3 region is CASSLGLAGPSYEQYF. The CDR3 coding sequence is TGTGCCAGCAGCTTGGGCCTAGCGGGCCCCTCCTACGAGCAGTACTTC.

J is TRBJ2-3 and V is TRBV7-3; TRBD2 matches at 9 bases. V lost 4 bases to trimming and J lost 6 bases; unmatched junction nucleotides: 8. The CDR3 consists of 15 residues. In germline, CDR1 is SGHTA, CDR2 FQGTGA. Here the CDR3 reads CASSYSGGPPDTQYF. The CDR3 nucleotides read TGTGCCAGCAGCTATAGCGGGGGCCCGCCGGATACGCAGTATTTT.

This chain uses TRBV19 with TRBJ2-7, with no clear D. CDR1 and CDR2 (germline): LNHDA, SQIVND (reference sequence). The V gene lost 3 bases and the J gene lost 2 bases, with 11 bases spanning the gap. The CDR3 is 14 residues long. This chain's CDR3 is CASSIEAGTYEQYF. The CDR3 region has the DNA TGTGCCAGTAGTATTGAGGCCGGAACCTACGAGCAGTACTTC.

The chain employs TRBV5-4 and TRBJ1-2; D is unresolved. Looked up from germline, CDR1 is SGHNT and CDR2 is YYREEE (reference sequence). V was clipped by 3 bases and J by 4 bases, with 10 bases between them. The CDR3 is made up of 13 amino acids. The CDR3 DNA follows: TGTGCCAGCAGCTCCCCGTCGAGCTATGGCTACACCTTC. Translated, it gives CASSSPSSYGYTF. The full variable domain, rest sourced from reference TRBV5-4 and TRBJ1-2, is ETGVTQSPTHLIKTRGQQVTLRCSSQSGHNTVSWYQQALGQGPQFIFQYYREEENGRGNFPPRFSGLQFPNYSSELNVNALELDDSALYLCASSSPSSYGYTFGSGTRLTVV.

The gene calls are TRBV30 and TRBJ1-1, with a tentative D call TRBD1 (6 bases). The CDR3 totals 15 residues. CDR1 and CDR2 (germline): GTSNPN, SVGIG (reference sequence). V dropped 0 bases and J dropped 4 bases, with 15 bases sitting between them. The CDR3 region is CAWSVEAGAFTEAFF. CDR3 bases: TGTGCCTGGAGTGTGGAGGCGGGGGCGTTCACTGAAGCTTTCTTT.

The V call is TRBV19, the J call TRBJ1-2; perhaps TRBD1 as D (5 bases). The germline CDR1 and CDR2 sequences are LNHDA and SQIVND (reference sequence). This CDR3 comprises 13 residues. V was clipped by 3 bases and J by 6 bases, with 11 bases between them. The CDR3 is CASSMGGTNGYTF. The CDR3 DNA is TGTGCCAGTAGTATGGGGGGGACGAATGGCTACACCTTC.

This clone was counted once. V usage is TRBV13 and J usage is TRBJ1-4; possible D gene TRBD1, 6 bases. V was shortened by 2 bases and J by 8 bases, with 12 bases between the two germline ends. The length of the CDR3 is 14 residues. CDR1 is PRHDT, CDR2 FYEKMQ, per germline (reference sequence). CDR3 region: CASSLRGQYEKLFF. CDR3 nucleotides: TGTGCCAGCAGCTTAAGAGGACAGTACGAAAAACTGTTTTTT.

This chain uses TRBV7-8 with TRBJ2-3, with 9 bases identical to TRBD1. The germline V gene has CDR1 SGHVS and CDR2 FQNEAQ. CDR3 length: 16 residues. V dropped 4 bases and J dropped 4; count of bases not matched to a gene: 9. This CDR3 is CASSSPGQGLPDTQYF. The DNA for the CDR3 is TGTGCCAGCAGCTCCCCCGGACAGGGGCTCCCAGATACGCAGTATTTT.

The genes are TRBV19 and TRBJ2-7; D ambiguous. Deletions cut 3 bases from V and 3 bases from J, with 12 bases between. The germline V gene has CDR1 LNHDA and CDR2 SQIVND (reference sequence). The CDR3 runs 14 residues. The CDR3: CASSIEARSYEQYF. The CDR3 DNA follows: TGTGCCAGTAGTATTGAGGCCAGAAGCTACGAGCAGTACTTC. The variable domain in full, completed from reference TRBV19 and TRBJ2-7, reads DGGITQSPKYLFRKEGQNVTLSCEQNLNHDAMYWYRQDPGQGLRLIYYSQIVNDFQKGDIAEGYSVSREKKESFPLTVTSAQKNPTAFYLCASSIEARSYEQYFGPGTRLTVT.

The gene calls are TRBV30 and TRBJ1-4; D ambiguous. V lost 1 base and J 0 bases, leaving 12 bases between the germline ends. The CDR3 length is 16 residues. CDR1 is GTSNPN, CDR2 SVGIG, per germline (reference sequence). CDR3 region: CAWSGGRGSTNEKLFF. The CDR3 DNA reads as TGTGCCTGGAGTGGAGGTCGTGGTTCAACTAATGAAAAACTGTTTTTT.

The chain has TRBV9 and TRBJ1-5; D gene uncertain. This CDR3 has 13 amino acids. Trimming pared 2 bases from V and 10 bases from J, leaving 13 bases between. The germline V gene has CDR1 SGDLS and CDR2 YYNGEE. The CDR3: CASSVEGAVPQHF. CDR3 nucleotides: TGTGCCAGCAGCGTGGAAGGTGCGGTCCCCCAGCATTTT.

This sequence joins TRBV11-2 and TRBJ1-2; tentatively, D is TRBD1 (5 bases). Germline CDR1 is SGHAT and CDR2 is FQNNGV. This CDR3 has 17 amino acids. V was clipped by 4 bases and J by 0 bases, with 18 bases between them. Here the CDR3 reads CASSSRPKDTANYGYTF. The CDR3 region has the DNA TGTGCCAGCAGCTCCCGCCCTAAGGACACAGCTAACTATGGCTACACCTTC.

The chain couples TRBV9 to TRBJ1-2; 8 bases are shared with TRBD1. The CDR3 has 16 amino acids. After removal of 4 bases from V and 4 bases from J, the junction contained 12 bases not matched to a gene. CDR1 and CDR2 (germline): SGDLS, YYNGEE. Here the CDR3 reads CASSRENPTGGYGYTF. The CDR3 DNA sequence: TGTGCCAGCAGCCGCGAAAACCCAACAGGGGGCTATGGCTACACCTTC.

The chain uses TRBV15 and TRBJ1-3; a possible D gene is TRBD1 (6 bases). CDR3 length: 15 amino acids. CDR1 and CDR2 (germline): LNHNV, YYDKDF (reference sequence). The ends were cut back, 3 bases at V and 4 bases at J, with 13 bases in the middle. CDR3 region: CATSREQGTGNTIYF. The CDR3 region has the DNA TGTGCCACCAGCAGGGAACAGGGTACGGGAAACACCATATATTTT. The full variable domain, rest sourced from reference TRBV15 and TRBJ1-3, is DAMVIQNPRYQVTQFGKPVTLSCSQTLNHNVMYWYQQKSSQAPKLLFHYYDKDFNNEADTPDNFQSRRPNTSFCFLDIRSPGLGDTAMYLCATSREQGTGNTIYFGEGSWLTVV.

The chain recombines TRBV30 with TRBJ2-3, with a weak D call TRBD1 (5 bases). V was clipped by 3 bases and J by 2 bases, with 9 bases between them. This CDR3 spans 13 amino acids. In germline, CDR1 is GTSNPN, CDR2 SVGIG (reference sequence). The CDR3 spells CAWRDSNTDTQYF. The CDR3 DNA reads as TGTGCCTGGAGAGACAGCAACACAGATACGCAGTATTTT.

The genes are TRBV27 and TRBJ1-1; 8 bases map to TRBD1. Germline V CDR1 and CDR2: MNHEY, SMNVEV (reference sequence). CDR3 length: 17 amino acids. V lost 1 base, J lost 0 bases, and 7 bases stayed unmatched. The CDR3 sequence: CASSLLPGTGLNTEAFF. In DNA form, the CDR3 reads TGTGCCAGCAGTTTATTGCCCGGGACAGGTCTGAACACTGAAGCTTTCTTT.

J is TRBJ1-5 and V is TRBV7-9, with a possible D match to TRBD1 (5 bases). The CDR3 is 16 residues long. Trimming stripped 3 bases from V and 6 bases from J, with 18 bases between. Per the germline V gene, CDR1 is SEHNR and CDR2 is FQNEAQ (reference sequence). The CDR3: CASSFDSYPGRQPQHF. CDR3 DNA: TGTGCCAGCAGCTTCGACAGTTATCCTGGACGTCAGCCCCAGCATTTT.

The gene calls are TRBV11-2 and TRBJ2-7, with TRBD1 as a possible D gene (6 bases). CDR3 size: 15 residues. The germline V and J ends were trimmed by 3 bases and 0 bases, with 12 bases remaining between them. Germline V lookup: CDR1 SGHAT, CDR2 FQNNGV. The CDR3 here is CASSFGTTSSYEQYF. As DNA, the CDR3 is TGTGCCAGCAGCTTCGGGACAACGAGCTCCTACGAGCAGTACTTC.